This T cell receptor (beta chain) came from a study of blood T cell repertoires in COVID-19. At the level of the study: Collection of acute and convalescent COVID-19 samples took place in the United States, Italy and Spain.

Per the study methods: Reference gene primer amplification yielded estimated nucleated cell counts. Sequencing used immunoSEQ multiplex PCR; TCRdb keeps in-frame clones, though not all of them. V and J calls and clone size are copied from that table; D and trimming were computed from the DNA. The table lists more than 200,000 clones, 83% of them singletons. CDR1 is PRHDT and CDR2 is FYEKMQ in the germline V gene (reference sequence). This CDR3 is 16 amino acids long. V lost 4 bases, J lost 4 bases, and 19 bases lay in between. Sequences were obtained from peripheral blood. The TCR comes from a woman in her forties with active or convalescent COVID-19. The V call is TRBV13, the J call TRBJ1-2; D is ambiguous. The CDR3 DNA reads as TGTGCCAGCAGCTCCCCGGTTGTCATTCCCCGCTATGGCTACACCTTC. This gives the protein CASSSPVVIPRYGYTF.